This T cell receptor beta chain was obtained from a study of blood T cell repertoires in COVID-19. About the study: Acute-phase and convalescent COVID-19 samples originated in the United States, Italy and Spain. In each case, the material was cDNA or gDNA derived from T cells, B-cell-depleted T cells, or PBMCs.

Authors' methods: Reference gene primer amplification gave nucleated cell count estimates. The protocol was immunoSEQ multiplex PCR, while the TCRdb copy is restricted to in-frame clones and leaves out a portion. V and J calls and clone size follow that table, whereas D and trimming were derived from the DNA. The data hold about 240,000 clones, with about 81% observed a single time. CDR3 length: 19 residues. V was clipped by 2 bases and J by 1 base; unmatched bases: 16. In germline, CDR1 is SGHRS, CDR2 YFSETQ. V and J are TRBV5-1 and TRBJ2-7; 9 positions agree with TRBD1. The sequenced sample was peripheral blood. The sequence came from a woman in her sixties with active or convalescent COVID-19. CDR3 coding DNA: TGCGCCAGCAGCTTTGGCTGGGGGGGCTCCGGGACAGGGTCCTACGAGCAGTACTTC. Its protein product is CASSFGWGGSGTGSYEQYF.